This entry lists 9 T cell receptor beta chains sequenced from one sample in a study of blood T cell repertoires in COVID-19. Assay used: immunoSEQ multiplex PCR; TCRdb lists only in-frame clones, some missing. This sample has about 62,000 clones, with about four fifths found just once. Sequences were obtained from peripheral blood. The receptors here all came from a woman aged 45-59 years with active or convalescent COVID-19.

V gene TRBV24-1 combines with J gene TRBJ2-3; D is unclear. This CDR3 comprises 14 residues. Germline V gives CDR1 KGHDR, CDR2 SFDVKD. Trimming stripped 3 bases from V and 3 bases from J, with 9 bases between. In nucleotides, the CDR3 is TGTGCCACCAGTGATAGGAGCCGGACAGATACGCAGTATTTT. This translates into CATSDRSRTDTQYF.

The rearrangement links TRBV9 to TRBJ2-5; D unresolved. The germline gives CDR1 SGDLS, CDR2 YYNGEE. The CDR3 is 13 amino acids. V lost 4 bases, J lost 5 bases, and 12 bases lay in between. CDR3 nucleotides: TGTGCCAGCAGCTCATCAAGCGTGGAGACCCAGTACTTC. This gives the protein CASSSSSVETQYF. Combining the CDR3 with reference TRBV9 and TRBJ2-5 gives the whole variable domain DSGVTQTPKHLITATGQRVTLRCSPRSGDLSVYWYQQSLDQGLQFLIQYYNGEERAKGNILERFSAQQFPDLHSELNLSSLELGDSALYFCASSSSSVETQYFGPGTRLLVL.

This clone was seen only a few times. This sequence joins TRBV9 and TRBJ1-6; D ambiguous. Germline V gene data show CDR1 as SGDLS and CDR2 as YYNGEE. Deletions cut 2 bases from V and 8 bases from J, with 8 bases between. The CDR3 contains 13 residues. CDR3 sequence (DNA): TGTGCCAGCAGCGTGGTCCCGGATTCACCCCTCCACTTT. Protein product: CASSVVPDSPLHF.

The V and J genes are TRBV5-4 and TRBJ2-3, with TRBD2 matching over 12 bases. Germline V lookup: CDR1 SGHNT, CDR2 YYREEE (reference sequence). Unmatched junction bases numbered 4, after V lost 4 bases and J lost 4 bases. This CDR3 is built from 15 residues. CDR3 in DNA: TGTGCCAGCAGCCGACTAGCGGGAGTGGCAGATACGCAGTATTTT. Its translation: CASSRLAGVADTQYF.

V gene TRBV27 combines with J gene TRBJ1-5; a possible D gene is TRBD1 (5 bases). CDR1 and CDR2 from the germline V gene are MNHEY and SMNVEV (reference sequence). This CDR3 has 13 residues. Trimming took 5 bases from V and 3 from J, leaving 8 bases between them. The CDR3 reads CASSRTHNQPQHF. CDR3 bases: TGTGCCAGCAGTCGGACACACAATCAGCCCCAGCATTTT.

This chain links TRBV7-9 with TRBJ2-5; 7 nucleotides align to TRBD1. This CDR3 is 15 amino acids long. The V and J ends lost 6 bases and 2 bases, in that order; junction bases with no gene match: 9. Germline values: CDR1 SEHNR, CDR2 FQNEAQ (reference sequence). The CDR3 sequence: CASRPDPGQQETQYF. CDR3 in DNA: TGTGCCAGCAGACCCGATCCGGGACAGCAAGAGACCCAGTACTTC.

CDR3 amino acids: CSVESSGKGYEQYF. The CDR3, as DNA: TGCAGCGTTGAATCTAGCGGGAAAGGCTACGAGCAGTACTTC. The chain links TRBV29-1 to TRBJ2-7; 9 bases are shared with TRBD2. The CDR3 runs 14 residues. The J segment lost 3 bases and the V segment lost 2 bases, leaving 5 bases of the junction unmatched. CDR1 is SQVTM and CDR2 is ANQGSEA in the germline V gene.

V is TRBV13 and J is TRBJ2-3; 8 positions match TRBD1. V was clipped by 7 bases and J by 0 bases; unmatched bases: 6. The CDR3 contains 15 residues. The germline gives CDR1 PRHDT, CDR2 FYEKMQ (reference sequence). CDR3 DNA: TGTGCCAGCATCCTCGGGACAGGAAGCACAGATACGCAGTATTTT. This encodes CASILGTGSTDTQYF.

The chain recombines TRBV5-5 with TRBJ1-2, with D perhaps TRBD1 (6 bases). V dropped 2 bases and J dropped 7 bases, with 12 bases sitting between them. CDR1 is SGHKS, CDR2 YYEKEE, per germline (reference sequence). This CDR3 contains 13 residues. CDR3 amino acids: CASSFGGASGYTF. The CDR3 nucleotides read TGTGCCAGCAGCTTTGGGGGGGCGAGTGGCTACACCTTC.